Listed here are 25 T cell receptor beta chains from one sample, sequenced in a study of shared clonotypes between healthy human individuals. Measured with immunoSEQ multiplex PCR; TCRdb has only the in-frame clones, and not every one. The table has about 2.1 million clones, approximately 92% seen once; the top ten hold around 1.7%. Naive CD8 isolation took CD45RO-negative cells positively selected for CCR7 and excluded terminally differentiated effector memory CD45RA+ cells. Sample: naive CD8+ T cells from PBMCs. These receptor sequences come from a man younger than 35 in good health. Some clones in this sample may be carry-over from other donors' samples.

This sequence joins TRBV29-1 and TRBJ2-1, with unresolved D. The CDR3 spans 11 residues. V was pared by 6 bases and J by 10 bases, with 13 bases between. Germline V gives CDR1 SQVTM, CDR2 ANQGSEA. The CDR3 DNA sequence: TGCAGCGTAACGGATGGCCTAGAGCAGTTCTTC. It is translated as CSVTDGLEQFF.

The genes are TRBV10-3 and TRBJ2-3, with 9 nucleotides matching TRBD1. With 6 bases clipped from V and 4 bases from J, the junction kept 11 bases outside the gene matches. CDR1 and CDR2 (germline): ENHRY, SYGVKD. The CDR3 extends over 16 amino acids. The CDR3, as DNA: TGTGCCATCAGGAGCCGACAGGGGGAGATGGCAGATACGCAGTATTTT. Its protein product is CAIRSRQGEMADTQYF.

The chain carries TRBV5-1 and TRBJ1-2; tentatively, D is TRBD1 (5 bases). The V end was cut by 2 bases, the J end by 5 bases, with 10 bases between. The CDR3 length is 13 residues. Germline V CDR1 and CDR2: SGHRS, YFSETQ. The CDR3 sequence: CASSLQVMYGYTF. In DNA form, the CDR3 reads TGCGCCAGCAGCTTACAGGTGATGTATGGCTACACCTTC.

The chain uses TRBV7-9 and TRBJ2-1; 11 bases map to TRBD2. Unmatched junction bases numbered 14, after V lost 5 bases and J lost 5 bases. CDR3 length equals 18 residues. Germline V gives CDR1 SEHNR, CDR2 FQNEAQ (reference sequence). CDR3 in DNA: TGTGCCAGCAGCATCAATCTACCTATAGCGGGAGGGGACAATGAGCAGTTCTTC. It encodes CASSINLPIAGGDNEQFF.

V and J are TRBV21-1 and TRBJ2-3; the table's D call, TRBD2, has no DNA check behind it. TRBV21-1 is a documented pseudogene. This CDR3 spans 16 amino acids. The CDR3 loop is CASSKGASGSADTQYF. CDR3 DNA sequence: TGTGCCAGCAGCAAAGGCGCTAGCGGGAGTGCAGATACGCAGTATTTT.

This sequence joins TRBV7-9 and TRBJ2-5, with 12 bases that match TRBD2. V was clipped by 2 bases and J by 5 bases; unmatched bases: 9. CDR1 SEHNR and CDR2 FQNEAQ come from the germline V gene (reference sequence). There are 17 residues in the CDR3. The CDR3 region has the DNA TGTGCCAGCAGCTTACCTAGCGGGAGGGGGGCAGAGGAGACCCAGTACTTC. Protein product: CASSLPSGRGAEETQYF.

The chain is built from TRBV11-3 and TRBJ2-1; 9 positions agree with TRBD2. CDR1 is SGHNT, CDR2 YENEEA, per germline. The V segment lost 4 bases and the J segment 0 bases; nucleotides outside the gene matches: 13. The CDR3 loop spans 19 amino acids. The CDR3 is CASSWGSASGKSSYNEQFF. The CDR3 coding sequence is TGTGCCAGCAGCTGGGGTAGTGCTAGCGGGAAAAGCTCCTACAATGAGCAGTTCTTC. Full variable domain (missing parts from reference TRBV11-3 and TRBJ2-1): EAGVVQSPRYKIIEKKQPVAFWCNPISGHNTLYWYLQNLGQGPELLIRYENEEAVDDSQLPKDRFSAERLKGVDSTLKIQPAELGDSAVYLCASSWGSASGKSSYNEQFFGPGTRLTVL.

Turning to this clone: The same CDR3 also results from other DNA sequences found in this sample. The DNA for the CDR3 is TGTGCCAGCAGCTTAGGGGGACGGTACGAGCAGTACTTC. Translating it yields CASSLGGRYEQYF. This chain links TRBV7-8 with TRBJ2-7; TRBD1 or TRBD2 may be the D gene (5 bases each). Germline V gene lookup returns CDR1 SGHVS and CDR2 FQNEAQ. This CDR3 has 13 amino acids. Trimming pared 1 base from V and 4 bases from J, leaving 8 bases between.

The rearrangement links TRBV9 to TRBJ1-3; no reliable D call. Germline V gene sequence: CDR1 SGDLS, CDR2 YYNGEE. CDR3 length: 15 amino acids. The V end lost 4 bases, the J end lost 0 bases, and 11 bases lay between the germline ends. CDR3 bases: TGTGCCAGCAGCTATGGAGACATCTCTGGAAACACCATATATTTT. Its translation is CASSYGDISGNTIYF.

V is TRBV5-8 and J is TRBJ2-1; 8 nucleotides match TRBD2. Germline CDR1 SGHTS, CDR2 YDEGEE. CDR3 length equals 15 residues. With V trimmed by 5 bases and J by 8 bases, 12 bases remained unmatched. The CDR3 is CASRPPGGRSDEQFF. The CDR3 DNA is TGTGCCAGCAGACCCCCCGGCGGGAGGTCAGATGAGCAGTTCTTC.

This chain connects TRBV30 to TRBJ2-1, with TRBD2 identical over 15 bases. Germline CDR1 reads GTSNPN; CDR2 reads SVGIG (reference sequence). J was trimmed by 10 bases and V by 3 bases; bases with no gene match: 10. This CDR3 contains 16 residues. The CDR3 sequence: CAWSPGLAGGVSEQFF. CDR3 bases: TGTGCCTGGAGCCCGGGACTAGCGGGAGGCGTTAGCGAGCAGTTCTTC.

A note on this clone: Other DNA sequences of this sample code for an identical CDR3. The CDR3 is CASSLEPGANVLTF. CDR3 coding DNA: TGTGCCAGCAGCTTAGAACCTGGGGCCAACGTCCTGACTTTC. The chain employs TRBV11-2 and TRBJ2-6; D is undetermined. This CDR3 is built from 14 residues. Trimming pared 0 bases from V and 2 bases from J, leaving 2 bases between. In germline, CDR1 is SGHAT, CDR2 FQNNGV.

This clone was observed once. This chain connects TRBV7-9 to TRBJ2-2, with D perhaps TRBD1 or TRBD2 (6 bases each). This CDR3 is built from 15 residues. Per the germline V gene, CDR1 is SEHNR and CDR2 is FQNEAQ (reference sequence). V dropped 4 bases and J dropped 6 bases, with 15 bases sitting between them. For the CDR3, the DNA is TGTGCCAGCAGCTCCACAGCTCGGGGGCCCGGGGAGCTGTTTTTT. It encodes CASSSTARGPGELFF.

The rearrangement uses TRBV18 and TRBJ1-2, with 8 positions matching TRBD1. The CDR3 is 18 residues long. The germline V gene has CDR1 KGHSH and CDR2 LQKENI. V was pared by 2 bases and J by 2 bases, with 13 bases of the junction left unmatched. CDR3 residues: CASSPSRTGIEVNYGYTF. In nucleotides, the CDR3 is TGTGCCAGCTCACCATCTCGGACAGGGATCGAAGTCAACTATGGCTACACCTTC.

The rearrangement links TRBV9 to TRBJ1-1; D gene unclear. The CDR3 totals 16 residues. Trimming took 0 bases from V and 1 from J, leaving 13 bases between them. Germline-derived CDR1 and CDR2 are SGDLS and YYNGEE. The chain's CDR3 is CASSVATGEPNTEAFF. As DNA, the CDR3 is TGTGCCAGCAGCGTAGCTACCGGGGAACCGAACACTGAAGCTTTCTTT. Based on the CDR3 plus reference TRBV9 and TRBJ1-1, the full variable domain is DSGVTQTPKHLITATGQRVTLRCSPRSGDLSVYWYQQSLDQGLQFLIQYYNGEERAKGNILERFSAQQFPDLHSELNLSSLELGDSALYFCASSVATGEPNTEAFFGQGTRLTVV.

CDR3 protein: CASSLTPRQGPYNEQFF. DNA of the CDR3: TGTGCCAGCAGCTTAACTCCTCGACAGGGACCCTACAATGAGCAGTTCTTC. The V gene is TRBV7-3, the J gene TRBJ2-1, with 7 bases identical to TRBD1. Germline CDR1 reads SGHTA; CDR2 reads FQGTGA. The CDR3 covers 17 residues. After removal of 0 bases from V and 2 bases from J, the junction contained 7 bases not matched to a gene.

The genes are TRBV27 and TRBJ1-5, with TRBD1 matching 8 bases. The V segment lost 5 bases and the J segment 4 bases; nucleotides outside the gene matches: 7. The CDR3 covers 15 residues. Germline assignment: CDR1 MNHEY and CDR2 SMNVEV (reference sequence). DNA for the CDR3: TGTGCCAGCAGTCCCTGGGGACAGGTAAATCAGCCCCAGCATTTT. Translating it yields CASSPWGQVNQPQHF.

The CDR3 sequence is CASKIFSGANVLTF. CDR3 in DNA: TGTGCCAGTAAGATTTTTTCTGGGGCCAACGTCCTGACTTTC. This chain uses TRBV19 with TRBJ2-6; D remains unclear. V lost 7 bases and J 1 base, leaving 8 bases between the germline ends. This CDR3 is built from 14 residues. The germline CDR1 and CDR2 sequences are LNHDA and SQIVND (reference sequence).

This chain uses TRBV7-8 with TRBJ2-4; possibly TRBD1 or TRBD2 for D (5 bases each). Germline loops: CDR1 SGHVS, CDR2 FQNEAQ. The CDR3 consists of 14 residues. V gave up 4 bases and J gave up 5 bases, with 12 bases separating them. This chain's CDR3 is CASSSEDTENIQYF. The DNA of the CDR3 is TGTGCCAGCAGCTCGGAGGACACGGAAAACATTCAGTACTTC.

This chain connects TRBV28 to TRBJ2-6; D assignment may be TRBD1 or TRBD2 (5 bases each). This CDR3 comprises 12 residues. The V end lost 9 bases, the J end lost 4 bases, and 7 bases lay between the germline ends. CDR1 is MDHEN and CDR2 is SYDVKM in the germline V gene. The CDR3 spells CASGGGANVLTF. The CDR3 DNA reads TGTGCCAGTGGGGGAGGGGCCAACGTCCTGACTTTC.

The chain is built from TRBV27 and TRBJ2-2; D remains ambiguous. Trimming stripped 6 bases from V and 10 bases from J, with 18 bases between. The CDR3 runs 14 residues. Germline CDR1 is MNHEY and CDR2 is SMNVEV (reference sequence). CDR3 in DNA: TGTGCCAGCAGCCGCAGGCAAGGGCAGAAGGAGCTGTTTTTT. Its protein product is CASSRRQGQKELFF.

The genes are TRBV6-5 and TRBJ2-3; D gene unclear. CDR3 length: 12 residues. Trimming shortened V by 5 bases and J by 5 bases, and 8 bases separated the two germline ends. Germline V CDR1 and CDR2: MNHEY, SVGAGI. CDR3 in DNA: TGTGCCAGCAGTCAGACCCGAGATACGCAGTATTTT. It yields the protein CASSQTRDTQYF.

The chain couples TRBV7-8 to TRBJ2-3; TRBD1 matches at 9 bases. The length of the CDR3 is 16 residues. V lost 4 bases to trimming and J lost 1 base; unmatched junction nucleotides: 6. CDR1 and CDR2 (germline): SGHVS, FQNEAQ. Written as DNA, the CDR3 is TGTGCCAGCAGCTCGCCCCGACAGGGGGGCACAGATACGCAGTATTTT. Encoded protein: CASSSPRQGGTDTQYF.

The chain links TRBV7-9 to TRBJ2-7, with 11 bases aligning to TRBD2. After removal of 5 bases from V and 2 bases from J, the junction contained 14 bases not matched to a gene. CDR1 SEHNR and CDR2 FQNEAQ come from the germline V gene (reference sequence). The CDR3 length is 18 residues. Here the CDR3 reads CASSLALRGTSGTYEQYF. For the CDR3, the DNA is TGTGCCAGCAGCCTGGCTCTGAGGGGGACTAGCGGAACCTACGAGCAGTACTTC.

This clone has only a few counts. The CDR3 coding sequence is TGTGCCAGCAGCTTATACCAGGGCCACGGGGAGCTGTTTTTT. It encodes CASSLYQGHGELFF. The chain uses TRBV7-9 and TRBJ2-2, with a possible D match to TRBD1 (5 bases). This CDR3 is built from 14 residues. V was trimmed by 2 bases and J by 7 bases, leaving 11 bases between them. CDR1 and CDR2 from the germline V gene are SEHNR and FQNEAQ (reference sequence).